Sequencing of this T cell receptor (beta chain) was carried out in a study of blood T cell repertoires in COVID-19. Trimming pared 4 bases from V and 3 bases from J, leaving 13 bases between. There are 14 residues in the CDR3. From germline, CDR1 is LGHDT and CDR2 YNNKEL (reference sequence). Sequencing used immunoSEQ multiplex PCR; TCRdb keeps in-frame clones, though not all of them. The repertoire consists of about 190,000 clones, with less than 90% occurring once and the leading ten covering 1.1%. This clonotype originated in a young man with acute or convalescent COVID-19. The genes are TRBV3-1 (or the pseudogene TRBV3-2) and TRBJ2-7; D not certain. The sequenced sample consisted of peripheral blood. The CDR3: CASSRNSGLYEQYF. Here the CDR3 DNA reads TGTGCCAGCAGCCGTAACTCAGGTCTCTACGAGCAGTACTTC.